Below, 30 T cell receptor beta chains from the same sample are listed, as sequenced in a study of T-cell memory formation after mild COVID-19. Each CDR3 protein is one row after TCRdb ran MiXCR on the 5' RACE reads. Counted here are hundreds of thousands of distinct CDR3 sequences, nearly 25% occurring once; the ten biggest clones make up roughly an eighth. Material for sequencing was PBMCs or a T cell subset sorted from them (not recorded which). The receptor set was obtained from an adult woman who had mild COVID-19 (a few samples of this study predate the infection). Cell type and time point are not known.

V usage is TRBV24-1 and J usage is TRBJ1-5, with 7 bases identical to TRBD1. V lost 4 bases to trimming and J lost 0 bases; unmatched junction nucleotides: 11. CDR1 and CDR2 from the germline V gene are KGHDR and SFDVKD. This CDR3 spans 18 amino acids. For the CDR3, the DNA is TGTGCCACCAGTGACAACGACAGGGTTTGGGATAGCAATCAGCCCCAGCATTTT. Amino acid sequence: CATSDNDRVWDSNQPQHF.

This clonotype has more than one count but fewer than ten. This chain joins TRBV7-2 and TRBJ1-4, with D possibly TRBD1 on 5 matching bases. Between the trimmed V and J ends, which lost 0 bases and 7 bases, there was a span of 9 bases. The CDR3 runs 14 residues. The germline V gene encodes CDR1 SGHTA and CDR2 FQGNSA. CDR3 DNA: TGTGCCAGCAGCTTAGCGGGGCGCGGTGAAAAACTGTTTTTT. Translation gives CASSLAGRGEKLFF.

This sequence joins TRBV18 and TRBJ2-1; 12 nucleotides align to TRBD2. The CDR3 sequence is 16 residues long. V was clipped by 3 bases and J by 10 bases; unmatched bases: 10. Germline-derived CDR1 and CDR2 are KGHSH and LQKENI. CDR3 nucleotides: TGTGCCAGCTCACCCAGGGGATCTAGCGGGAGGGACGAGCAGTTCTTC. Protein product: CASSPRGSSGRDEQFF.

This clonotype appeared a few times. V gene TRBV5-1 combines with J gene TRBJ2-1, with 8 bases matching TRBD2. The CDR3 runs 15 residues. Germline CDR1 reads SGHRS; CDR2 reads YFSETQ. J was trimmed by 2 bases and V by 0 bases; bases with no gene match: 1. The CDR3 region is CASSLDSGAYNEQFF. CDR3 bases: TGCGCCAGCAGCTTGGATAGCGGGGCCTACAATGAGCAGTTCTTC.

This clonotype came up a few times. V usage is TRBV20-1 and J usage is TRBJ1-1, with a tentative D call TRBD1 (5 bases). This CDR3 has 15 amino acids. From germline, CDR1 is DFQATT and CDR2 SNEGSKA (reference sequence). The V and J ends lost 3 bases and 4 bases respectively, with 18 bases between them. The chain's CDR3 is CSASPGGSGGTEAFF. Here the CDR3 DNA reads TGCAGTGCTAGCCCCGGGGGTTCGGGGGGCACTGAAGCTTTCTTT.

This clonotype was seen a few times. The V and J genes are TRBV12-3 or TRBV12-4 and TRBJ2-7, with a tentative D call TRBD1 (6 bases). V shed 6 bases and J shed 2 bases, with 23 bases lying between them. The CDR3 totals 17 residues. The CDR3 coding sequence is TGTGCCAGCAGCCGAGCCCCGAGGACAGCCAGTACCTACGAGCAGTACTTC. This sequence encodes CASSRAPRTASTYEQYF.

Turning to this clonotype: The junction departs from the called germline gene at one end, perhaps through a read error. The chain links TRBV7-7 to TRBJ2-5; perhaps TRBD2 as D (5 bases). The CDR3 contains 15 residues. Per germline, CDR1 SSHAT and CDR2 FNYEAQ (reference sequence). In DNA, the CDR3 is TGTGCTAGCAGCTTAGGCGGGCAGTCCCAAGAGACCCAGTACTTC. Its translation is CASSLGGQSQETQYF. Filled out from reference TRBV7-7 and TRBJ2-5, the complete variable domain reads GAGVSQSPRYKVTKRGQDVTLRCDPISSHATLYWYQQALGQGPEFLTYFNYEAQPDKSGLPSDRFSAERPEGSISTLTIQRTEQRDSAMYRCASSLGGQSQETQYFGPGTRLLVL.

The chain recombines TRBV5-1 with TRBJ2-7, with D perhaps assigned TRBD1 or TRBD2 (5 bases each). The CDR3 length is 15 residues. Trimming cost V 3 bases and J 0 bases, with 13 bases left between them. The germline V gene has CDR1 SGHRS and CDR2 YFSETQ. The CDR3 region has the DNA TGCGCCAGCAGCTCGACCGGGACCATCTCCTACGAGCAGTACTTC. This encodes CASSSTGTISYEQYF.

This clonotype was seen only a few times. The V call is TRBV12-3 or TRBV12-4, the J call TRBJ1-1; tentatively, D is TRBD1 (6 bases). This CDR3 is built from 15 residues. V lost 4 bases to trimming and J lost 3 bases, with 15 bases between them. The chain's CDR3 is CASSWGGGVDTEAFF. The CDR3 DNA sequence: TGTGCCAGCAGTTGGGGAGGGGGGGTAGACACTGAAGCTTTCTTT.

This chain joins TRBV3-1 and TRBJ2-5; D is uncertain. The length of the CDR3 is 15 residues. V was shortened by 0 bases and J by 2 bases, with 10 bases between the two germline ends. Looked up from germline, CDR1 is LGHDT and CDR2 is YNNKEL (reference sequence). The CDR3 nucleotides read TGTGCCAGCAGCCAAGAAACAGAAAGTCAAGAGACCCAGTACTTC. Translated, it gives CASSQETESQETQYF.

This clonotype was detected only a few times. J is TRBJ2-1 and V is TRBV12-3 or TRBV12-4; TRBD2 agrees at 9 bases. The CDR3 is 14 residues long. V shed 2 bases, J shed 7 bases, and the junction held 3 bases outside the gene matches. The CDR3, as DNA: TGTGCCAGCAGTTTAAGTCTAGCGGGAAATGAGCAGTTCTTC. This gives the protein CASSLSLAGNEQFF.

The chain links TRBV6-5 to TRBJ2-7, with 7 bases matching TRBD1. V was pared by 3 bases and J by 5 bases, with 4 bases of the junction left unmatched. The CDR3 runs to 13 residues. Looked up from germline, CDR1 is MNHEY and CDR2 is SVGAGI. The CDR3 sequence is CASSYLQGNEQYF. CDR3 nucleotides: TGTGCCAGCAGTTATTTACAGGGGAACGAGCAGTACTTC.

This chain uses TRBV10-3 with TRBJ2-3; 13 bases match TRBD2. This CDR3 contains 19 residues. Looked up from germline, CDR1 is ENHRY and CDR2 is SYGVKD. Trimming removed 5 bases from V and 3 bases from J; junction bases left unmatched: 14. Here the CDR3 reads CAISRTSGSDQGETDTQYF. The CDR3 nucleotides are TGTGCCATCAGTCGGACTAGCGGGAGCGATCAAGGGGAAACAGATACGCAGTATTTT.

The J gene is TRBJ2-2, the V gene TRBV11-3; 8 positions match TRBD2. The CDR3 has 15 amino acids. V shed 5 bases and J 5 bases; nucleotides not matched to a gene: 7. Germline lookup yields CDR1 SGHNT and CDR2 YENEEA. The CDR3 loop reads CASSTGAGATGELFF. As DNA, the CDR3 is TGTGCCAGCAGCACCGGAGCGGGAGCTACCGGGGAGCTGTTTTTT.

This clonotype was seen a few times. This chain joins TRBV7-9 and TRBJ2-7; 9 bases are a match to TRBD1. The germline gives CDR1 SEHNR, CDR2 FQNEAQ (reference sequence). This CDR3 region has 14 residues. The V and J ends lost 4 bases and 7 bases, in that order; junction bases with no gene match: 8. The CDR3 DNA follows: TGTGCCAGCAGCTCGGACAGGGGAAACGATGAGCAGTACTTC. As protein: CASSSDRGNDEQYF.

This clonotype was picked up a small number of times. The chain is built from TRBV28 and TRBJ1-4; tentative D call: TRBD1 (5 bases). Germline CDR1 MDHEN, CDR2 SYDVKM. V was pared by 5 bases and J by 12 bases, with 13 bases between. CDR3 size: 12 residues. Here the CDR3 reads CASSLLGTELFF. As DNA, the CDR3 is TGTGCCAGCAGTCTCCTAGGGACGGAACTGTTTTTT. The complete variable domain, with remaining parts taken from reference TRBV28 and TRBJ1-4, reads DVKVTQSSRYLVKRTGEKVFLECVQDMDHENMFWYRQDPGLGLRLIYFSYDVKMKEKGDIPEGYSVSREKKERFSLILESASTNQTSMYLCASSLLGTELFFGSGTQLSVL.

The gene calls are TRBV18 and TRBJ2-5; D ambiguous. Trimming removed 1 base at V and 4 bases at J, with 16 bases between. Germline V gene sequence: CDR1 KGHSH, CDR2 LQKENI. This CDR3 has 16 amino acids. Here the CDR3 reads CASSPLREERGETQYF. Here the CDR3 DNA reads TGTGCCAGCTCACCACTTCGTGAGGAGAGAGGAGAGACCCAGTACTTC.

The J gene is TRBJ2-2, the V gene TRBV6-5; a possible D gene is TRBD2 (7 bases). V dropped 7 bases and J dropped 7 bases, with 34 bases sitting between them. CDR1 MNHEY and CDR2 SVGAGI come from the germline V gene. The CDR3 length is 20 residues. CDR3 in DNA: TGTGCCAGCACTTCTGGGGGCCTGGGGCGGGAGAACCTCGTCGGCGGGGAGCTGTTTTTT. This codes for CASTSGGLGRENLVGGELFF.

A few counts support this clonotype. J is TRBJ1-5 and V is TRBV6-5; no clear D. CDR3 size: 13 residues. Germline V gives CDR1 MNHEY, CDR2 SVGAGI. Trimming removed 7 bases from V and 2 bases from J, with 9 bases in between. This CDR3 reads CASTQNRNQPQHF. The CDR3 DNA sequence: TGTGCCAGCACTCAGAACCGCAATCAGCCCCAGCATTTT.

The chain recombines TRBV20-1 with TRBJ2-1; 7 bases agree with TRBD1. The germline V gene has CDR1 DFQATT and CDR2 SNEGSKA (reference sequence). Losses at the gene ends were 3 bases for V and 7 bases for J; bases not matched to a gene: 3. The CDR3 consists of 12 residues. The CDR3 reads CSASRGWNEQFF. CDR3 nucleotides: TGCAGTGCTAGCAGGGGGTGGAATGAGCAGTTCTTC.

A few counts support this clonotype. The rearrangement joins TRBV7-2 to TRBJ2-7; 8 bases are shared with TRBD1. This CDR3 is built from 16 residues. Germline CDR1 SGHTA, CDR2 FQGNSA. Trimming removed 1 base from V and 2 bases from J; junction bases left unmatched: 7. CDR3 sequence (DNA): TGTGCCAGCAGCTTAGTAAGGCCGGGACAGGCCTACGAGCAGTACTTC. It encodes CASSLVRPGQAYEQYF.

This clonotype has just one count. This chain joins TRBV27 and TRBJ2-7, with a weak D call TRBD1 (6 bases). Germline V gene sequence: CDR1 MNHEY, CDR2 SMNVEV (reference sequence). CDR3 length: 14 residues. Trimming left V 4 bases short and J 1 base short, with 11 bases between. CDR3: CASSWQGISYEQYF. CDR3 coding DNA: TGTGCCAGCAGTTGGCAGGGGATTTCCTACGAGCAGTACTTC.

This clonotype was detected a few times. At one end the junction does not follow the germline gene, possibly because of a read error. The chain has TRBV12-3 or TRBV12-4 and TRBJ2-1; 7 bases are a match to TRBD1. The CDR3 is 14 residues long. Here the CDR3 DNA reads TGTGCCAGCCGCAGACAGGGACGCTACGATGAGCAGTTCTTC. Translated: CASRRQGRYDEQFF.

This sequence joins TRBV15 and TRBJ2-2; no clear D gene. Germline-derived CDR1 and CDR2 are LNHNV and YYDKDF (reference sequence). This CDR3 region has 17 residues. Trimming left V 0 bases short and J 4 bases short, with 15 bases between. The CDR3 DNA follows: TGTGCCACCAGCAGAGATCTGCCCAGCTCCGGCACCGGGGAGCTGTTTTTT. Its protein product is CATSRDLPSSGTGELFF.

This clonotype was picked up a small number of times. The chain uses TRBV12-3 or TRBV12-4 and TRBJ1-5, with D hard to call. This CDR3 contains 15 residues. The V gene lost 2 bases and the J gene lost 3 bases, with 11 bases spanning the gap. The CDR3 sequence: CASSLSGEPNQPQHF. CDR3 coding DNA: TGTGCCAGCAGTTTATCCGGAGAACCCAATCAGCCCCAGCATTTT.

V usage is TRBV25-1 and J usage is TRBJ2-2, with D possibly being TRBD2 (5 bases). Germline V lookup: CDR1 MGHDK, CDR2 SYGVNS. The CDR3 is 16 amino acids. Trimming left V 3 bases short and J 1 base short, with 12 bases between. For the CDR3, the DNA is TGTGCCAGCAGTGATCAGGAGGTGGTGAACACCGGGGAGCTGTTTTTT. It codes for CASSDQEVVNTGELFF.

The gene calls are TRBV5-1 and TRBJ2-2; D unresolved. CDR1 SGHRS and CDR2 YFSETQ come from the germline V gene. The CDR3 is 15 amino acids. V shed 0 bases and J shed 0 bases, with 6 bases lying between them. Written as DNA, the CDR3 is TGCGCCAGCAGCTTGGAGACACCGAACACCGGGGAGCTGTTTTTT. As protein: CASSLETPNTGELFF. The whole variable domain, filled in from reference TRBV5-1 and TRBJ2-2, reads KAGVTQTPRYLIKTRGQQVTLSCSPISGHRSVSWYQQTPGQGLQFLFEYFSETQRNKGNFPGRFSGRQFSNSRSEMNVSTLELGDSALYLCASSLETPNTGELFFGEGSRLTVL.

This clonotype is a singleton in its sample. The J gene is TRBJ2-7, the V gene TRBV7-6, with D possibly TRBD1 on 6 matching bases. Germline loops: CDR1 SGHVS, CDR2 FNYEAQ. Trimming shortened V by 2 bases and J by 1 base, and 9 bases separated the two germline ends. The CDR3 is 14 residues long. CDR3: CASSLRDTSYEQYF. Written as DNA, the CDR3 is TGTGCCAGCAGCTTACGGGACACTTCCTACGAGCAGTACTTC. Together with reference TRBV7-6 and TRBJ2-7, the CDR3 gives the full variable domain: GAGVSQSPRYKVTKRGQDVALRCDPISGHVSLYWYRQALGQGPEFLTYFNYEAQQDKSGLPNDRFSAERPEGSISTLTIQRTEQRDSAMYRCASSLRDTSYEQYFGPGTRLTVT.

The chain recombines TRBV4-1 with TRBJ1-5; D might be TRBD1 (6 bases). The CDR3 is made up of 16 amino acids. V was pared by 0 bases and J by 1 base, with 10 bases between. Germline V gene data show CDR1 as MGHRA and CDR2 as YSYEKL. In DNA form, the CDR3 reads TGCGCCAGCAGCCAAGATAAGGGGGGAAGCAATCAGCCCCAGCATTTT. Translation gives CASSQDKGGSNQPQHF.

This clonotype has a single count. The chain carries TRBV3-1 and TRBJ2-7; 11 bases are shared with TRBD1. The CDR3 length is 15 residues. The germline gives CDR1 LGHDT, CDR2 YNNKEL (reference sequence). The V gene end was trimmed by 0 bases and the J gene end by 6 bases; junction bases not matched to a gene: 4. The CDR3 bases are TGTGCCAGCAGCCAAGATTCTGGGACAGGGGGCGAGCAGTACTTC. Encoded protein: CASSQDSGTGGEQYF.